This T cell receptor (beta chain) originates from a study of regulatory T cells in long-lasting Graves disease. Whole-study findings and limits: Thyroid tissue was not studied; only peripheral blood was.

About this clonotype itself: Its antigen is currently unknown. This may stem from a read error, because a much larger clone lies one nucleotide away.

Arm-PCR of CDR3 regions with iRepertoire HTBI primers generated TCR beta libraries. One entry per CDR3 protein results from TCRdb running MiXCR on the multiplex PCR reads. The data contain hundreds of thousands of distinct CDR3 sequences, 20% of them singletons. Time point of the sample: persistent/refractory GD, antithyroid drugs over 5 years with positive TRAb. The TCR library used RNA extracted from PBMCs. Germline assignment: CDR1 SNHLY and CDR2 FYNNEI. This CDR3 region has 15 residues. Between the trimmed V and J ends, which lost 3 bases and 6 bases, there was a span of 18 bases. The rearrangement links TRBV2 to TRBJ2-7; maybe TRBD1 (5 bases). The receptor was derived from a female donor with Graves disease. The sample consisted of peripheral blood mononuclear cells (PBMCs), taken when the disease was refractory, from a patient treated with antithyroid drugs. The CDR3 is CASSDQSTGSPEQYF. CDR3 DNA: TGTGCCAGCAGTGATCAGAGTACAGGTAGCCCCGAGCAGTACTTC.